Listed below are T cell receptor beta chains from one sample, sequenced in a study of blood T cell repertoires in COVID-19. Libraries were prepared by immunoSEQ multiplex PCR; TCRdb keeps only in-frame clonotypes and omits some of them. The sample has 300,000 to 350,000 clones; approximately 92% are singletons. The sample comprised peripheral blood. These TCRs come from a woman aged 25 to 39 with COVID-19, enrolled during active disease. CDR3s include the opening cysteine and the closing phenylalanine or tryptophan. D genes are given only for firm matches. Only part of the rows carry a size: once, few, many, or a class if the clone is expanded.

TRBJ2-2 | TRBD1 | 13 | . | TRBV11-1 | CASERTGTGELFF | TGTGCCAGCGAGCGGACAGGCACCGGGGAGCTGTTTTTT
TRBJ1-2 | . | 14 | . | TRBV28 | CASSSGRPLYGYTF | TGTGCCAGCAGTTCAGGGAGGCCCCTATATGGCTACACCTTC
TRBJ1-6 | . | 18 | . | TRBV5-1 | CASSLEGGQSSYNSPLHF | TGCGCCAGCAGCTTGGAAGGAGGACAGAGCTCCTATAATTCACCCCTCCACTTT
TRBJ1-2 | TRBD1 | 15 | . | TRBV28 | CASSSTDRGLFGYTF | TGTGCCAGCAGTTCCACGGACAGGGGGCTTTTTGGCTACACCTTC
TRBJ1-4 | TRBD1 | 14 | . | TRBV5-1 | CASTGTGLDEKLFF | TGCGCCAGTACCGGGACAGGGTTGGATGAAAAACTGTTTTTT
TRBJ1-5 | . | 15 | . | TRBV5-6 | CASSFLQNGNQPQHF | TGTGCCAGCAGCTTCCTCCAGAATGGCAATCAGCCCCAGCATTTT
TRBJ2-7 | TRBD1 | 15 | . | TRBV5-1 | CASSLAGQASYEQYF | TGCGCCAGCAGCTTGGCCGGACAGGCCTCCTACGAGCAGTACTTC
TRBJ2-2 | TRBD1 | 18 | . | TRBV28 | CASTPGQGRGFHGGELFF | TGTGCCAGCACCCCTGGACAGGGCCGGGGGTTTCATGGCGGGGAGCTGTTTTTT
TRBJ2-7 | TRBD2 | 18 | . | TRBV6-2/TRBV6-3 | CASSLAGTSGIKSLEQYF | TGTGCCAGCAGTCTCGCCGGGACTAGCGGGATCAAAAGCCTCGAGCAGTACTTC
TRBJ2-2 | TRBD2 | 16 | once | TRBV6-6 | CASSQGTSGKSGELFF | TGTGCCAGCAGCCAGGGGACTAGCGGGAAGTCCGGGGAGCTGTTTTTT
TRBJ2-3 | TRBD2 | 15 | . | TRBV6-1 | CASSDLAGDTDTQYF | TGTGCCAGCAGTGACCTAGCGGGAGACACAGATACGCAGTATTTT
TRBJ1-4 | TRBD1 | 15 | . | TRBV7-7 | CASSSAGTGDEKLFF | TGTGCTAGCAGCTCCGCCGGGACAGGGGATGAAAAACTGTTTTTT
TRBJ2-7 | . | 15 | . | TRBV11-2 | CASSLGWSSSYEQYF | TGTGCCAGCAGCTTAGGATGGTCCAGCTCCTACGAGCAGTACTTC
TRBJ2-7 | TRBD1 | 15 | . | TRBV5-1 | CASSLTGQSTTNDYF | TGCGCCAGCAGCTTGACGGGACAGAGTACTACGAATGATTACTTC
TRBJ2-1 | TRBD2 | 15 | . | TRBV27 | CASSLTAGGYNEQFF | TGTGCCAGCAGTTTAACGGCGGGAGGGTACAATGAGCAGTTCTTC